This T cell receptor (beta chain) was recovered during a study of shared clonotypes between healthy human individuals. General study results and limits: Naive CD4 clonotypes overlapped across a few donors at roughly 5.1%. Clonotypes shared by all four donors outscored non-shared clonotypes in generation probability.

Measured with immunoSEQ multiplex PCR; TCRdb has only the in-frame clones, and not every one. The sample lists 2,500,000 or so clones; 85% to 95% were seen once. Concerning this clone: Antigen unknown.

CDR1 is MDHEN, CDR2 SYDVKM, per germline. Germline trimming cut 7 bases from V and 6 bases from J; bases unmatched to any gene: 12. This CDR3 spans 15 amino acids. This receptor was taken from a young man in good health. Some clones in this sample may be carry-over from other donors' samples. This chain connects TRBV28 to TRBJ2-7, with 10 bases that match TRBD2. The sample comprised naive CD4+ T cells from PBMCs. Indicated subset: CD45RA+ positively selected. The CDR3 DNA reads as TGTGCCAGCACCCCTTGGACTAGCGGAGAAACCGAGCAGTACTTC. As protein: CASTPWTSGETEQYF. Combining the CDR3 with reference TRBV28 and TRBJ2-7 gives the whole variable domain DVKVTQSSRYLVKRTGEKVFLECVQDMDHENMFWYRQDPGLGLRLIYFSYDVKMKEKGDIPEGYSVSREKKERFSLILESASTNQTSMYLCASTPWTSGETEQYFGPGTRLTVT.